These 11 T cell receptor beta chains originate from one sample sequenced in a study of blood T cell repertoires in COVID-19 (TCRdb year 2020). Library preparation used the immunoSEQ multiplex PCR assay. What TCRdb holds here is the immuneACCESS table cut down to in-frame rearrangements. Part of the clones is not present; checked against another copy, under half of the missing clones reflect an unresolved V gene, and the others are unexplained. In all, the sample holds roughly 250,000 clones, and about 87% of those were seen once. Around 9.1% of the sample lies in the top ten. Sequenced sample: peripheral blood. All receptors come from a human donor in a cohort sampled during active COVID-19.

The rearrangement joins TRBV29-1 to TRBJ1-2; maybe TRBD1 (6 bases). The CDR3 is made up of 14 amino acids. The germline V and J ends were trimmed by 3 bases and 4 bases, with 15 bases remaining between them. The germline gives CDR1 SQVTM, CDR2 ANQGSEA. CDR3 nucleotides: TGCAGCGTTGAGGTCAGGGGATCCCTCTATGGCTACACCTTC. Its translation: CSVEVRGSLYGYTF.

The genes are TRBV12-5 and TRBJ2-1; TRBD2 agrees at 14 bases. Per germline, CDR1 LGHNT and CDR2 FRNRAP. Unmatched junction bases numbered 8, after V lost 0 bases and J lost 10 bases. The length of the CDR3 is 17 residues. The CDR3 loop reads CASGLVLGLAGVGEQFF. DNA for the CDR3: TGTGCTAGTGGTTTGGTACTGGGACTAGCGGGAGTTGGGGAGCAGTTCTTC.

This rearrangement joins TRBV15 to TRBJ2-3; D call uncertain. The CDR3 runs to 14 residues. Germline loops: CDR1 LNHNV, CDR2 YYDKDF (reference sequence). Trimming took off 0 bases at V and 4 bases at J, with 8 bases between the two ends. The CDR3 protein is CATSRDSRADTQYF. The CDR3 bases are TGTGCCACCAGCAGAGATTCTCGAGCAGATACGCAGTATTTT.

The chain has TRBV10-3 and TRBJ2-3, with 7 bases fitting TRBD2. The CDR3 contains 13 residues. CDR1 is ENHRY and CDR2 is SYGVKD in the germline V gene. CDR3 loop: CAVGREFTDTQYF. CDR3 DNA sequence: TGTGCTGTCGGGCGGGAGTTCACAGATACGCAGTATTTT.

The chain links TRBV7-9 to TRBJ1-2, with TRBD1 as a possible D gene (6 bases). CDR3 size: 12 residues. V was trimmed by 5 bases and J by 6 bases, leaving 10 bases between them. The germline V gene has CDR1 SEHNR and CDR2 FQNEAQ (reference sequence). CDR3 protein: CASSRDTDGYTF. DNA for the CDR3: TGTGCCAGCAGCCGGGACACCGATGGCTACACCTTC.

The chain joins TRBV6-5 to TRBJ1-1, with D unclear. CDR3 length: 12 residues. With 6 bases removed from V and 2 bases from J, the gap between germline ends came to 7 bases. CDR1 and CDR2 (germline): MNHEY, SVGAGI. The chain's CDR3 is CASREDNTEAFF. The DNA for the CDR3 is TGTGCCAGCAGGGAGGACAACACTGAAGCTTTCTTT.

The rearrangement joins TRBV27 to TRBJ2-2, with 7 bases aligning to TRBD1. CDR1 MNHEY and CDR2 SMNVEV come from the germline V gene (reference sequence). Germline trimming cut 7 bases from V and 6 bases from J; bases unmatched to any gene: 8. CDR3 size: 14 residues. The CDR3 is CASKTGSRAGELFF. The CDR3 DNA follows: TGTGCCAGCAAGACAGGGTCCAGGGCCGGGGAGCTGTTTTTT.

This clone was detected a few times. This chain joins TRBV3-1 (or the pseudogene TRBV3-2) and TRBJ1-6; maybe TRBD1 (5 bases). The CDR3 length is 14 residues. Looked up from germline, CDR1 is LGHDT and CDR2 is YNNKEL (reference sequence). V lost 4 bases and J 4 bases, leaving 8 bases between the germline ends. CDR3 residues: CASSLQEYNSPLHF. For the CDR3, the DNA is TGTGCCAGCAGCCTACAGGAGTATAATTCACCCCTCCACTTT.

The chain uses TRBV10-3 and TRBJ1-1; the D gene is possibly TRBD1 (6 bases). V was cut by 5 bases and J by 0 bases, with 19 bases left in between. From germline, CDR1 is ENHRY and CDR2 SYGVKD. The CDR3 spans 17 residues. In DNA form, the CDR3 reads TGTGCCATCAGTCGGCTCTCCAGGGGAGAGATGAACACTGAAGCTTTCTTT. As protein: CAISRLSRGEMNTEAFF.

The chain links TRBV6-5 to TRBJ1-4; 7 bases fit TRBD1. CDR1 and CDR2 from the germline V gene are MNHEY and SVGAGI. This CDR3 is built from 14 residues. J lost 6 bases, V lost 7 bases, and 8 bases had no gene match. The CDR3 DNA follows: TGTGCCAGCAACCAAGGGGGCGACGATGAAAAACTGTTTTTT. This sequence encodes CASNQGGDDEKLFF.

This clone was detected once. The V call is TRBV29-1, the J call TRBJ2-7; TRBD2 aligns across 11 bases. Germline assignment: CDR1 SQVTM and CDR2 ANQGSEA. The length of the CDR3 is 15 residues. The V and J ends lost 2 bases and 1 base, in that order; junction bases with no gene match: 4. The CDR3 reads CSVELAGGISYEQYF. CDR3 nucleotide sequence: TGCAGCGTTGAACTAGCGGGGGGAATTTCCTACGAGCAGTACTTC.